The 21 T cell receptor beta chains below were found in one sample sequenced in a study of shared clonotypes between healthy human individuals. TCRdb's copy holds only in-frame clones and misses some; the assay was immunoSEQ multiplex PCR. The sample lists about 1.1 million clones, 77% occurring once. Sequencing was carried out using memory CD4+ T cells from PBMCs. Described subset: CD45RA-negative fraction. Receptors originate from a man between 18 and 29 years old in good health. Some clones in this sample may be carry-over from other donors' samples.

The chain couples TRBV7-2 to TRBJ2-1; D ambiguous. The CDR3 spans 12 residues. V was trimmed by 4 bases and J by 3 bases, leaving 4 bases between them. Germline-derived CDR1 and CDR2 are SGHTA and FQGNSA. The DNA of the CDR3 is TGTGCCAGCAGCTGGGTCTACAATGAGCAGTTCTTC. This codes for CASSWVYNEQFF.

This chain uses TRBV29-1 with TRBJ2-7, with D perhaps being TRBD1 or TRBD2 (5 bases each). The CDR3 sequence is 15 residues long. Per germline, CDR1 SQVTM and CDR2 ANQGSEA. Trimming took 6 bases from V and 2 from J, leaving 20 bases between them. The chain's CDR3 is CSVTGDGGGAYEQYF. The DNA of the CDR3 is TGCAGCGTAACCGGGGACGGCGGAGGAGCCTACGAGCAGTACTTC.

The chain uses TRBV5-1 and TRBJ2-7; D is uncertain. The CDR3 runs to 14 residues. Looked up from germline, CDR1 is SGHRS and CDR2 is YFSETQ. V was trimmed by 4 bases and J by 0 bases, leaving 11 bases between them. The CDR3 loop is CASSAETVSYEQYF. CDR3 DNA: TGCGCCAGCAGCGCGGAAACAGTCTCCTACGAGCAGTACTTC.

V gene TRBV10-2 combines with J gene TRBJ2-3; 7 bases fit TRBD2. CDR1 is WSHSY, CDR2 SAAADI, per germline. The V segment lost 7 bases and the J segment 1 base; nucleotides outside the gene matches: 2. The CDR3 loop spans 13 amino acids. The CDR3, as DNA: TGCGCCAGCAATGCGGGGGGCACAGATACGCAGTATTTT. Protein product: CASNAGGTDTQYF.

This chain uses TRBV27 with TRBJ2-7; 7 bases are shared with TRBD1. This CDR3 is 14 amino acids long. CDR1 and CDR2 (germline): MNHEY, SMNVEV (reference sequence). V dropped 10 bases and J dropped 4; count of bases not matched to a gene: 13. The CDR3 protein is CATRNRGVLYEQYF. DNA of the CDR3: TGTGCCACCCGTAACAGGGGAGTGCTTTACGAGCAGTACTTC.

This chain joins TRBV28 and TRBJ2-1, with 7 bases fitting TRBD1. Trimming at V came to 3 bases and at J to 1 base, leaving 0 bases not matched to a gene. CDR3 length: 14 amino acids. Germline lookup yields CDR1 MDHEN and CDR2 SYDVKM. This chain's CDR3 is CASSLGQSYNEQFF. The CDR3 DNA reads as TGTGCCAGCAGTTTGGGACAGTCCTACAATGAGCAGTTCTTC.

The sample holds a few counts of this clone. CDR3 coding DNA: TGTGCCAGCGGAGGGGACAGACGAAACTCTGGAAACACCATATATTTT. Translation: CASGGDRRNSGNTIYF. The J gene is TRBJ1-3, the V gene TRBV2; 7 bases agree with TRBD1. Per the germline V gene, CDR1 is SNHLY and CDR2 is FYNNEI. The trim removed 8 bases at V and 0 bases at J, leaving 10 bases unmatched. CDR3 size: 16 residues.

This rearrangement joins TRBV7-9 to TRBJ1-1; TRBD1 agrees at 10 bases. Germline CDR1 reads SEHNR; CDR2 reads FQNEAQ (reference sequence). The CDR3 covers 15 residues. V lost 5 bases and J lost 1; bases outside the gene matches: 4. The CDR3 sequence: CASSTRTGGNTEAFF. CDR3 sequence (DNA): TGTGCCAGCAGCACCCGGACAGGGGGGAACACTGAAGCTTTCTTT.

Only one count was recorded for this clone. This CDR3 reads CASSLEGQSSYEQYF. The CDR3 DNA reads as TGCGCCAGCAGCTTGGAGGGACAGAGCTCCTACGAGCAGTACTTC. The J gene is TRBJ2-7, the V gene TRBV5-1; 7 positions agree with TRBD1. The germline V gene has CDR1 SGHRS and CDR2 YFSETQ. The CDR3 length is 15 residues. V lost 0 bases and J lost 0; bases outside the gene matches: 3.

There are a few counts of this clone. J is TRBJ2-2 and V is TRBV13; a possible D gene is TRBD2 (5 bases). The CDR3 consists of 15 residues. V lost 1 base, J lost 3 bases, and 9 bases lay in between. Germline CDR1 PRHDT, CDR2 FYEKMQ (reference sequence). The CDR3 loop is CASSLEDYHTGELFF. For the CDR3, the DNA is TGTGCCAGCAGCTTAGAAGACTATCACACCGGGGAGCTGTTTTTT.

The chain uses TRBV19 and TRBJ1-5; the D is unclear. Between the trimmed V and J ends, which lost 5 bases and 4 bases, there was a span of 15 bases. Germline values: CDR1 LNHDA, CDR2 SQIVND (reference sequence). The CDR3 loop spans 15 amino acids. CDR3 nucleotides: TGTGCCAGTAGTGTGTGGAGCTTGGGTAATCAGCCCCAGCATTTT. This sequence encodes CASSVWSLGNQPQHF.

The V gene is TRBV6-1, the J gene TRBJ1-2; tentative D call: TRBD1 (6 bases). The CDR3 spans 11 residues. In germline, CDR1 is MNHNS, CDR2 SASEGT. Trimming shortened V by 8 bases and J by 5 bases, and 9 bases separated the two germline ends. The CDR3 sequence: CASSGQYGYTF. CDR3 DNA sequence: TGTGCCAGCTCCGGACAGTATGGCTACACCTTC.

This clone was counted only a few times. A much larger clone lies one base from this, so it may be a read error. The same CDR3 can be traced to other DNA sequences in this sample. The chain joins TRBV5-1 to TRBJ1-1; no clear D. The germline CDR1 and CDR2 sequences are SGHRS and YFSETQ. The CDR3 is made up of 11 amino acids. Trimming stripped 0 bases from V and 6 bases from J, with 3 bases between. In DNA form, the CDR3 reads TGCGCCAGCAGCTTGGGGGCTGAAGCTTTCTTT. Translating gives CASSLGAEAFF.

The genes are TRBV28 and TRBJ1-2; TRBD1 aligns across 11 bases. V was pared by 6 bases and J by 2 bases, with 5 bases of the junction left unmatched. The CDR3 spans 15 residues. Germline CDR1 reads MDHEN; CDR2 reads SYDVKM. The CDR3 loop reads CASRPGQGANYGYTF. The CDR3 nucleotides are TGTGCCAGCAGACCCGGACAGGGGGCGAACTATGGCTACACCTTC.

As DNA, the CDR3 is TGTGCCAGCAGCTTAGGGGGAGGGAGGGAGACCCAGTACTTC. Translation gives CASSLGGGRETQYF. This sequence joins TRBV11-2 and TRBJ2-5, with 7 bases matching TRBD2. The CDR3 is made up of 14 amino acids. Germline CDR1 SGHAT, CDR2 FQNNGV. V was pared by 1 base and J by 5 bases, with 4 bases of the junction left unmatched.

The J gene is TRBJ2-2, the V gene TRBV18; TRBD1 matches at 9 bases. The CDR3 is 19 residues long. The germline V gene has CDR1 KGHSH and CDR2 LQKENI. V lost 1 base, J lost 6 bases, and 15 bases stayed unmatched. The CDR3 bases are TGTGCCAGCTCACCACTGATGGGTTCGGGACAGGGATCGGCCGGGGAGCTGTTTTTT. Translated: CASSPLMGSGQGSAGELFF. Variable domain in full (rest from reference TRBV18 and TRBJ2-2): NAGVMQNPRHLVRRRGQEARLRCSPMKGHSHVYWYRQLPEEGLKFMVYLQKENIIDESGMPKERFSAEFPKEGPSILRIQQVVRGDSAAYFCASSPLMGSGQGSAGELFFGEGSRLTVL.

This sequence joins TRBV7-9 and TRBJ1-4, with 7 bases aligning to TRBD1. This CDR3 comprises 15 residues. V lost 5 bases and J lost 5; bases outside the gene matches: 8. Germline CDR1 is SEHNR and CDR2 is FQNEAQ (reference sequence). The chain's CDR3 is CASSPIWDRNEKLFF. The CDR3 DNA reads as TGTGCCAGCAGCCCAATTTGGGACAGAAATGAAAAACTGTTTTTT.

This chain joins TRBV6-1 and TRBJ2-7; D is uncertain. Germline CDR1 reads MNHNS; CDR2 reads SASEGT. V was pared by 1 base and J by 2 bases, with 6 bases between. The CDR3 consists of 13 residues. The DNA of the CDR3 is TGTGCCAGCAGTGAAGGCAGCCCCTACGAGCAGTACTTC. This sequence encodes CASSEGSPYEQYF.

The chain links TRBV10-3 to TRBJ2-5, with 8 nucleotides matching TRBD2. V shed 4 bases, J shed 1 base, and the junction held 8 bases outside the gene matches. The CDR3 runs 16 residues. The germline V gene encodes CDR1 ENHRY and CDR2 SYGVKD. CDR3 loop: CAISGGLAGAQETQYF. CDR3 DNA sequence: TGTGCCATCAGTGGCGGCCTAGCGGGCGCCCAAGAGACCCAGTACTTC.

The V and J genes are TRBV7-3 and TRBJ1-1; D gene ambiguous. The germline V gene has CDR1 SGHTA and CDR2 FQGTGA. This CDR3 region has 13 residues. V dropped 1 base and J dropped 1 base, with 4 bases sitting between them. CDR3 bases: TGTGCCAGCAGCTTAAATACGAACACTGAAGCTTTCTTT. It translates to CASSLNTNTEAFF.

This clone was observed a few times. The chain recombines TRBV2 with TRBJ1-2; D remains unclear. The CDR3 sequence is 12 residues long. The V end lost 5 bases, the J end lost 6 bases, and 10 bases lay between the germline ends. Germline-derived CDR1 and CDR2 are SNHLY and FYNNEI. The CDR3 protein is CASSYGGDGYTF. As DNA, the CDR3 is TGTGCCAGCAGTTACGGTGGAGATGGCTACACCTTC.